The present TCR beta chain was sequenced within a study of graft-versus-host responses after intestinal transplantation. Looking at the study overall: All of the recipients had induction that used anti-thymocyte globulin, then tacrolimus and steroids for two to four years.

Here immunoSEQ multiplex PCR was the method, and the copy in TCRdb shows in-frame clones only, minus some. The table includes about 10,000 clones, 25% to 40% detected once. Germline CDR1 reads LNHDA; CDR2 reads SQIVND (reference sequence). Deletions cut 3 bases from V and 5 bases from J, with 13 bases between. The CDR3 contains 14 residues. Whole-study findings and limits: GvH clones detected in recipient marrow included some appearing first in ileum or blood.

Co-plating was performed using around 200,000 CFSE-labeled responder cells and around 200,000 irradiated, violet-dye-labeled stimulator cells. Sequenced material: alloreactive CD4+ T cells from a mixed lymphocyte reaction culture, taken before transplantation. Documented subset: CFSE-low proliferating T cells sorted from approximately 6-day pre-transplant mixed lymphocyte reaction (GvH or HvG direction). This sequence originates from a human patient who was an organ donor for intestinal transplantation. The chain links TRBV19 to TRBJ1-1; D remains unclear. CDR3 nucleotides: TGTGCCAGTAGTATTACCTCGTTTCGGACTGAAGCTTTCTTT. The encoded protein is CASSITSFRTEAFF.